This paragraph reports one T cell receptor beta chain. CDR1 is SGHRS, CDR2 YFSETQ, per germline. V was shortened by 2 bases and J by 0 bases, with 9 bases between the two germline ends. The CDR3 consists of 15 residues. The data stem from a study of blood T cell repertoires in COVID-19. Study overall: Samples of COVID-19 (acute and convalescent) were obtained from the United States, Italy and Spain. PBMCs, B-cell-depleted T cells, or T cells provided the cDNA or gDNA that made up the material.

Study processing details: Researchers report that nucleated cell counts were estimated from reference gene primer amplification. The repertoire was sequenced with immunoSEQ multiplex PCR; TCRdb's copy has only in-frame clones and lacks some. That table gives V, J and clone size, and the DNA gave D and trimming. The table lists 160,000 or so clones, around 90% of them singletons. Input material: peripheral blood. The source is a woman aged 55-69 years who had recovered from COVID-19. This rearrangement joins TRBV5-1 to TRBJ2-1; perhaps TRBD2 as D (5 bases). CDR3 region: CASSFREVSYNEQFF. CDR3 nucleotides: TGCGCCAGCAGCTTCCGGGAAGTCTCCTACAATGAGCAGTTCTTC.